This is a list of T cell receptor beta chains from one sample in a study of PD-L1 blockade in urothelial cancer. The method was immunoSEQ multiplex PCR; TCRdb's version includes in-frame clones alone and lacks a portion of them. This sample has about 120,000 clones, with roughly 90% found just once. The sample in question was PBMCs, obtained around atezolizumab (anti-PD-L1) treatment. These receptors came from a man between 60 and 70 years old with urothelial cancer. CDR3s include the opening cysteine and the closing phenylalanine or tryptophan. The order of the fields is D gene, J gene, clone size, V gene, CDR3 DNA, CDR3 protein. The D gene is left open where the match is weak. For some rows the clone size is stated as once, few or many, or as a class when expanded; others skip it.

.,TRBJ2-4,.,TRBV5-1,TGCGCCAGCAGCTCCGGCAAAAACATTCAGTACTTC,CASSSGKNIQYF
TRBD1,TRBJ1-2,few,TRBV9,TGTGCCAGCAGCCCAGGGGCAGGGGGGCACTATGGCTACACCTTC,CASSPGAGGHYGYTF
.,TRBJ2-2,.,TRBV7-3,TGTGCCAGCAGCCAGGACACCCCGGGCACCGGGGAGCTGTTTTTT,CASSQDTPGTGELFF
TRBD1,TRBJ2-1,.,TRBV29-1,TGCAGCGTCTGGGGACAGGGGGTCTACAATGAGCAGTTCTTC,CSVWGQGVYNEQFF
.,TRBJ2-1,.,TRBV2,TGTGCCAGCAGTGAAGAGGGGGGGGGTAACCTGCTCGGTGAGCAGTTCTTC,CASSEEGGGNLLGEQFF
.,TRBJ1-1,.,TRBV27,TGTGCCAGCAGTCCCCTGCGGGGAGGGACCACTGAAGCTTTCTTT,CASSPLRGGTTEAFF
.,TRBJ2-3,.,TRBV12-5,TGTGCTAGTGGTTTTACTACGAGCACAGATACGCAGTATTTT,CASGFTTSTDTQYF
.,TRBJ1-5,.,TRBV28,TGTGCCAGCACCCAGGGGTATAGCAATCAGCCCCAGCATTTT,CASTQGYSNQPQHF
TRBD2,TRBJ2-3,.,TRBV6-5,TGTGCCAGCAGGGGGGGAGGGACGCAGTATTTT,CASRGGGTQYF
.,TRBJ2-3,.,TRBV5-1,TGCGCCAGCAGCTTGGAATCCGGGAGTATAAGCGCAGATACGCAGTATTTT,CASSLESGSISADTQYF
.,TRBJ2-3,.,TRBV20-1,TGCAGTGCGAAGAACGGGGTTACGCAGTATTTT,CSAKNGVTQYF
TRBD2,TRBJ2-2,once,TRBV28,TGTGCCAGCAGTACCCTCGGGACTAGCGGGGTCCCCAGGGGGACCGGGGAGCTGTTTTTT,CASSTLGTSGVPRGTGELFF
.,TRBJ1-5,.,TRBV28,TGTGCCAGCAGTTTACAGGTTCAGCCCCAGCATTTT,CASSLQVQPQHF
.,TRBJ2-5,.,TRBV18,TGTGCCAGCTCACCCTCGCGCGTAGCGGTCCAAGAGACCCAGTACTTC,CASSPSRVAVQETQYF
.,TRBJ2-7,few,TRBV27,TGTGCCAGCAGTTTCGGTCTAGGTGAGGAGCAGTACTTC,CASSFGLGEEQYF
.,TRBJ1-1,.,TRBV28,TGTGCCAGCAGCTCATTAGGTGCAGGGAACACTGAAGCTTTCTTT,CASSSLGAGNTEAFF
.,TRBJ2-3,.,TRBV9,TGTGCCAGCAGCGTCCGGGACTCCACAGATACGCAGTATTTT,CASSVRDSTDTQYF
.,TRBJ2-4,.,TRBV4-1,TGCGCCAGCAGCCAAGTACAGAGAAACATTCAGTACTTC,CASSQVQRNIQYF
TRBD1,TRBJ2-2,.,TRBV7-3,TGTGCCAGCAGCAGACAGGGATCGGCTGACACCGGGGAGCTGTTTTTT,CASSRQGSADTGELFF
.,TRBJ1-5,once,TRBV5-5,TGTGCCAGCAGCCGGGGGGCGGAGAGTAGCAATCAGCCCCAGCATTTT,CASSRGAESSNQPQHF
TRBD2,TRBJ2-5,.,TRBV6-6,TGTGCCAGCAGTTACGGGAACAGCGGGGAATGGGAGACCCAGTACTTC,CASSYGNSGEWETQYF
.,TRBJ1-1,.,TRBV28,TGTGCCAGCATCCCGGGACTTCCTTTCACTGAAGCTTTCTTT,CASIPGLPFTEAFF
.,TRBJ2-7,.,TRBV11-2,TGTGCCAGCAGCTTGTCGGGAGATAGGTACGAGCAGTACTTC,CASSLSGDRYEQYF
TRBD2,TRBJ2-7,once,TRBV11-3,TGTGCCAGCAGCTTAGATCCACTAGCGGGGGTAGGGGAGCAGTACTTC,CASSLDPLAGVGEQYF
.,TRBJ1-1,.,TRBV11-3,TGTGCCAGCAGCTCCTTACAGGGTTATTCTGAAGCTTTCTTT,CASSSLQGYSEAFF
TRBD2,TRBJ2-1,.,TRBV9,TGTGCCAGCAGCGTAGCCGTAGCGGGAGCCTACAATGAGCAGTTCTTC,CASSVAVAGAYNEQFF
.,TRBJ1-5,.,TRBV19,TGTGCCAGTAGTCCACAGGTCAATCAGCCCCAGCATTTT,CASSPQVNQPQHF
TRBD2,TRBJ2-3,.,TRBV10-1,TGCGCCAGCAGTGAGCGACTAGCGGGCCCCACAGATACGCAGTATTTT,CASSERLAGPTDTQYF
TRBD1,TRBJ2-7,.,TRBV7-9,TGTGCCAGCAACTTCCCGGGACAGGGGGCTTACGAGCAGTACTTC,CASNFPGQGAYEQYF
TRBD1,TRBJ2-7,.,TRBV6-5,TGTGCCAGCAGTTACTCGCGGACAGGGGGCTACGAGCAGTACTTC,CASSYSRTGGYEQYF
.,TRBJ2-5,.,TRBV20-1,TGCAGTGCGGGCGGGTTAGAGACCCAGTACTTC,CSAGGLETQYF
.,TRBJ2-3,.,TRBV6-5,TGTGCCAGCAGTTACTCGTTAGGGGCCGGCACAGATACGCAGTATTTT,CASSYSLGAGTDTQYF
.,TRBJ1-6,.,TRBV6-6,TGTGCCAGCAGCTCCTTGAGCTCCTATAATTCACCCCTCCACTTT,CASSSLSSYNSPLHF
TRBD1,TRBJ2-7,.,TRBV19,TGTGCCACAGAGGGGGACAGTTACGAGCAGTACTTC,CATEGDSYEQYF
.,TRBJ1-1,.,TRBV7-9,TGTGCCAGCAGCTTCGGGATCACTGAAGCTTTCTTT,CASSFGITEAFF
TRBD1,TRBJ2-1,.,TRBV29-1,TGCAGCGTTGAACCGGGACAGTCTAACAATGAGCAGTTCTTC,CSVEPGQSNNEQFF
.,TRBJ2-7,once,TRBV11-3,TGTGCCAGCAGCTTAGATCTAAGAACCTACGAGCAGTACTTC,CASSLDLRTYEQYF
.,TRBJ1-4,.,TRBV4-2,TGTGCCAGCAGCCAAGCCGCGGAGGATGAAAAACTGTTTTTT,CASSQAAEDEKLFF
TRBD1,TRBJ2-3,.,TRBV7-9,TGTGCCAGCAGCCCCCCCGATGGGGGACAGGGAGATACGCAGTATTTT,CASSPPDGGQGDTQYF
.,TRBJ2-1,.,TRBV10-3,TGTGCCATCGCGATAGCTGTCGGCGATCTGTTCTTC,CAIAIAVGDLFF
TRBD1,TRBJ1-1,.,TRBV6-1,TGTGCCAGCAGTTTGGGACAGGCAATTGAAGCTTTCTTT,CASSLGQAIEAFF
.,TRBJ2-1,.,TRBV28,TGTGCCAGCCGCGGTTCGGGGGTTGAGCAGTTCTTC,CASRGSGVEQFF